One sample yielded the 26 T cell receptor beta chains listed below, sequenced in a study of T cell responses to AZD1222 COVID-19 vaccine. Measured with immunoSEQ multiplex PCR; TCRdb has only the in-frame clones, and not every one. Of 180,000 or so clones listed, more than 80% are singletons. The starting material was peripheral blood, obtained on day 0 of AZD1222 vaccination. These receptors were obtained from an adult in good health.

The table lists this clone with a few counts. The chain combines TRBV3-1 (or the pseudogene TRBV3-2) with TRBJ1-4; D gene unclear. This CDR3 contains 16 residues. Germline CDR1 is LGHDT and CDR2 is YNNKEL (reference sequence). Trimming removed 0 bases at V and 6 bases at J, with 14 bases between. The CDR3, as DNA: TGTGCCAGCAGCCAAGATTCCTTCGGGGAATATGAAAAACTGTTTTTT. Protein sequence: CASSQDSFGEYEKLFF.

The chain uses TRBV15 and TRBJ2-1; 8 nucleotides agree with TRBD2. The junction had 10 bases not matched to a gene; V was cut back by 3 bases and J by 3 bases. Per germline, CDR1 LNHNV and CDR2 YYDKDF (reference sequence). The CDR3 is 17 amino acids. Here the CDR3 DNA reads TGTGCCACCAGCAGGATTATTAGCGGGAAAGACTACAATGAGCAGTTCTTC. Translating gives CATSRIISGKDYNEQFF.

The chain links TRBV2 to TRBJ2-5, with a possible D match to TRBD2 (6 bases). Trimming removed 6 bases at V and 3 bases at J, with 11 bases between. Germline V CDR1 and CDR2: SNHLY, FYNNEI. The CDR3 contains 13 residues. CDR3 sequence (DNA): TGTGCCAGCAGGGTGACTAGAGAAGAGACCCAGTACTTC. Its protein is CASRVTREETQYF. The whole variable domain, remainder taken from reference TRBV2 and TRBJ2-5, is EPEVTQTPSHQVTQMGQEVILRCVPISNHLYFYWYRQILGQKVEFLVSFYNNEISEKSEIFDDQFSVERPDGSNFTLKIRSTKLEDSAMYFCASRVTREETQYFGPGTRLLVL.

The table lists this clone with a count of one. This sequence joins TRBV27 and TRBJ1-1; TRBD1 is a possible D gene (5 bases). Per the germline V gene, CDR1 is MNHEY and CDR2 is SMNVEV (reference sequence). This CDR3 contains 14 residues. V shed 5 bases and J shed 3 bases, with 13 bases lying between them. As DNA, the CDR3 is TGTGCCAGCAGTCCTTGGGGAGGGGACACTGAAGCTTTCTTT. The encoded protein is CASSPWGGDTEAFF.

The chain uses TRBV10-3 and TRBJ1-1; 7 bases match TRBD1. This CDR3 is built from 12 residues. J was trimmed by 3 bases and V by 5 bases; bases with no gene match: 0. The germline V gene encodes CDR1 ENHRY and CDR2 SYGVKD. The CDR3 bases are TGTGCCATCAGTCAGGGGGACACTGAAGCTTTCTTT. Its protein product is CAISQGDTEAFF.

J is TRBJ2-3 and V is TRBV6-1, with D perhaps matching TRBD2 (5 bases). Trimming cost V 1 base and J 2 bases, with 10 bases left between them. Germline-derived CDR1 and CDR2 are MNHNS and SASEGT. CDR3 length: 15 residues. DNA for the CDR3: TGTGCCAGCAGTGAAGGGGTAGCGATCACAGATACGCAGTATTTT. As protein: CASSEGVAITDTQYF.

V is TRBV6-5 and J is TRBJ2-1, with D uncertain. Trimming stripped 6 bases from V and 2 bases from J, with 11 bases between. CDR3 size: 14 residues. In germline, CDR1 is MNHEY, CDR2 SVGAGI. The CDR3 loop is CASSPTYTYNEQFF. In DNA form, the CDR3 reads TGTGCCAGCAGCCCCACTTACACCTACAATGAGCAGTTCTTC.

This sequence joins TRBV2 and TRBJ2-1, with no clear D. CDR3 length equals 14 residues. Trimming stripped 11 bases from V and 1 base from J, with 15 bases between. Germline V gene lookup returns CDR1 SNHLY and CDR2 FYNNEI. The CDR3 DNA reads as TGTGCCGGCTCCATAGGCCCTTCCTACAATGAGCAGTTCTTC. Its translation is CAGSIGPSYNEQFF.

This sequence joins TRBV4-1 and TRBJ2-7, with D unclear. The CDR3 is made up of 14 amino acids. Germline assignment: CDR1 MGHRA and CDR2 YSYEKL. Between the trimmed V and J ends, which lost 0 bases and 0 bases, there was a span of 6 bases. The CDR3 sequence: CASSQDGSSYEQYF. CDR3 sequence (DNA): TGCGCCAGCAGCCAAGATGGAAGCTCCTACGAGCAGTACTTC.

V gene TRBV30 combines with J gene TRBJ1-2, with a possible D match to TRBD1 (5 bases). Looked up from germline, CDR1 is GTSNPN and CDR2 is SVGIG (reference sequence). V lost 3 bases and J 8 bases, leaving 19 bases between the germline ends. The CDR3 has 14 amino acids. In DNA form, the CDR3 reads TGTGCCTGGAGCCCCATAGGGGAAGGGGACGGCTACACCTTC. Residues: CAWSPIGEGDGYTF.

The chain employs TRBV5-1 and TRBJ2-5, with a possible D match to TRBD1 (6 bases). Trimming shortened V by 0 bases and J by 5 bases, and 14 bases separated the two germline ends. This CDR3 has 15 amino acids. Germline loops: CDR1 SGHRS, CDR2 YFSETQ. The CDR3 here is CASSLAQGEVETQYF. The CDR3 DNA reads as TGCGCCAGCAGCTTGGCACAGGGCGAAGTGGAGACCCAGTACTTC.

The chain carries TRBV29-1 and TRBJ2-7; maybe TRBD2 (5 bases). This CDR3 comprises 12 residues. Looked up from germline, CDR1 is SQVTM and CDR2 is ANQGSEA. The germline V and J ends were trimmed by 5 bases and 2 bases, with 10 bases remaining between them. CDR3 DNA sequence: TGCAGCGTTCAGGACTTCACCTACGAGCAGTACTTC. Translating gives CSVQDFTYEQYF.

The CDR3 DNA reads as TGTGCCAGCAGTGCCGGGACTGTAACTAGCACAGATACGCAGTATTTT. Protein sequence: CASSAGTVTSTDTQYF. The V gene is TRBV6-1, the J gene TRBJ2-3; possible D gene TRBD2, 6 bases. V was trimmed by 4 bases and J by 0 bases, leaving 14 bases between them. CDR1 and CDR2 (germline): MNHNS, SASEGT. This CDR3 has 16 residues.

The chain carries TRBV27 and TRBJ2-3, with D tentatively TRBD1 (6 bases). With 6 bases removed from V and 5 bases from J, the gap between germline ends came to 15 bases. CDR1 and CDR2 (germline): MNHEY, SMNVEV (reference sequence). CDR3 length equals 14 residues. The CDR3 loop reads CASSAGVRVDTQYF. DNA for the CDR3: TGTGCCAGCAGCGCAGGGGTAAGGGTAGATACGCAGTATTTT.

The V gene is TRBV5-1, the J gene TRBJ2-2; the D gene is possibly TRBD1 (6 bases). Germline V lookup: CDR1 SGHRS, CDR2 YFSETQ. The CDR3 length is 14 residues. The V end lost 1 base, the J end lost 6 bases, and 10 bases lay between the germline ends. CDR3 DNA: TGCGCCAGCAGCTTGCCCCAGGGGTCCGGGGAGCTGTTTTTT. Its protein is CASSLPQGSGELFF.

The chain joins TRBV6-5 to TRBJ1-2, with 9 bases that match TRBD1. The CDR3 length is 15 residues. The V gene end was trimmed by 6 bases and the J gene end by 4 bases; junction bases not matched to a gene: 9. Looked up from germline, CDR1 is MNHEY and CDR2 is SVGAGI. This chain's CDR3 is CASSPGQGWAYGYTF. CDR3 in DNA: TGTGCCAGCAGCCCGGGACAGGGATGGGCCTATGGCTACACCTTC.

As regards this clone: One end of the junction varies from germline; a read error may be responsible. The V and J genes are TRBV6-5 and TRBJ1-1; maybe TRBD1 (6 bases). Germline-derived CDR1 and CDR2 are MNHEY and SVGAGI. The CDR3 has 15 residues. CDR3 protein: CASSHSGGAGKEAFF. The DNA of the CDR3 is TGTGCCAGCAGTCACTCGGGGGGGGCAGGCAAGGAAGCTTTCTTT.

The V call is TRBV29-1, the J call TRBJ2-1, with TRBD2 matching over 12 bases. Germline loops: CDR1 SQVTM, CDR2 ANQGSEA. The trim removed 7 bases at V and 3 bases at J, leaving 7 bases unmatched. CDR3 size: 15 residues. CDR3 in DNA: TGCAGCGCCGCCCCGGGACTAGCGGGCTACAATGAGCAGTTCTTC. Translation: CSAAPGLAGYNEQFF.

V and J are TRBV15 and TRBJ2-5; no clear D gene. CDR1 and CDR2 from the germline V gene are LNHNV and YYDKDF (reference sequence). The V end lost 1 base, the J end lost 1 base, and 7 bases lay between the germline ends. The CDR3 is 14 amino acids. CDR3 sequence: CATSRALVQETQYF. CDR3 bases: TGTGCCACCAGCAGAGCCTTGGTCCAAGAGACCCAGTACTTC.

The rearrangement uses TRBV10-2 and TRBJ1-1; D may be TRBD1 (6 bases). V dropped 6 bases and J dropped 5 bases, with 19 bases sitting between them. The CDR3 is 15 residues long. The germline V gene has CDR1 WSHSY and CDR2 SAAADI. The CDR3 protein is CASRSGRAGETEAFF. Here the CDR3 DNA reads TGCGCCAGCAGATCCGGTCGGGCAGGGGAAACTGAAGCTTTCTTT.

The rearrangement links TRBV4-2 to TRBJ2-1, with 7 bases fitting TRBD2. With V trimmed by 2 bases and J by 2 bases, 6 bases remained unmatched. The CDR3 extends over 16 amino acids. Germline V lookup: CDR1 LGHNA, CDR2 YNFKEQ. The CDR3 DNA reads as TGTGCCAGCAGCCAACAAAGCGGGGTGACCTACAATGAGCAGTTCTTC. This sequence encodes CASSQQSGVTYNEQFF.

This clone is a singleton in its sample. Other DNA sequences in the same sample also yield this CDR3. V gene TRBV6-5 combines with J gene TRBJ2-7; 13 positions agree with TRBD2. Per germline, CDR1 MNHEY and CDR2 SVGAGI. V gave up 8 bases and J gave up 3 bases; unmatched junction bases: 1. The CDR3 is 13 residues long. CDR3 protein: CASGLAGVYEQYF. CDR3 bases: TGTGCCAGCGGACTAGCGGGAGTCTACGAGCAGTACTTC.

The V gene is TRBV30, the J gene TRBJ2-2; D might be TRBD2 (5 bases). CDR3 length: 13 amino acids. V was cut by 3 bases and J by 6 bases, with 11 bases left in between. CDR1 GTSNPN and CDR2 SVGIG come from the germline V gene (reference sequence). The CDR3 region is CAWSPRRAGELFF. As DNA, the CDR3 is TGTGCCTGGAGCCCGAGGCGGGCCGGGGAGCTGTTTTTT.

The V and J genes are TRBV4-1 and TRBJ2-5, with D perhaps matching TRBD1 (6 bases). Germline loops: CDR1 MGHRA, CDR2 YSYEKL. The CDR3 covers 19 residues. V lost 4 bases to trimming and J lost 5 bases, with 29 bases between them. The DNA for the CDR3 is TGCGCCAGCAGCCTAAACCCGCAGCCCCTTTTGGGCAGGGGCGAGACCCAGTACTTC. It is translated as CASSLNPQPLLGRGETQYF.

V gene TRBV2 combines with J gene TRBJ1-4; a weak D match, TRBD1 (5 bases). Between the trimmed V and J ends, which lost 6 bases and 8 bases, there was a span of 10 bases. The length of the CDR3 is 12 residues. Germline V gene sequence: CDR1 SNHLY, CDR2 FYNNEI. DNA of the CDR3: TGTGCCAGCAGCGGGGCCAAAGAAAAACTGTTTTTT. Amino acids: CASSGAKEKLFF. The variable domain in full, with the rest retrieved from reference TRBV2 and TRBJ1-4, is EPEVTQTPSHQVTQMGQEVILRCVPISNHLYFYWYRQILGQKVEFLVSFYNNEISEKSEIFDDQFSVERPDGSNFTLKIRSTKLEDSAMYFCASSGAKEKLFFGSGTQLSVL.

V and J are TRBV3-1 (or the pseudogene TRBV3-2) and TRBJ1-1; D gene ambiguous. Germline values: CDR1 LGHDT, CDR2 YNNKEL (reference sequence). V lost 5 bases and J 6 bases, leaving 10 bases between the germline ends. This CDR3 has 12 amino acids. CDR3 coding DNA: TGTGCCAGCAGCGACGGAGGGCCTGAAGCTTTCTTT. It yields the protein CASSDGGPEAFF.